The 11 T cell receptor beta chains below all came from one sample that was sequenced in a study of OX40 agonist ivuxolimab in advanced cancers. TCRdb's copy holds only in-frame clones and misses some; the assay was immunoSEQ multiplex PCR. The sample contains 45,000 to 60,000 clones, about 90% of which appear only once. Here the sequenced sample was CD4+ or CD8+ T cells sorted from blood, taken in a trial of the OX40 agonist ivuxolimab. These receptors originate from an adult with an advanced solid tumor such as melanoma, head and neck, liver or kidney cancer.

The chain joins TRBV10-2 to TRBJ2-1; 14 bases match TRBD2. Germline values: CDR1 WSHSY, CDR2 SAAADI. The junction had 12 bases not matched to a gene; V was cut back by 10 bases and J by 4 bases. The CDR3 is 17 residues long. Here the CDR3 DNA reads TGCGCCACCACCCCGACTAGCGGGAGGGGACAGTACAATGAGCAGTTCTTC. As protein: CATTPTSGRGQYNEQFF.

The CDR3 spells CASSQFTQETQYF. CDR3 nucleotides: TGCGCCAGCAGCCAATTTACCCAAGAGACCCAGTACTTC. This rearrangement joins TRBV4-1 to TRBJ2-5; D is unresolved. The CDR3 is 13 amino acids. Trimming left V 2 bases short and J 1 base short, with 5 bases between. Germline V gene sequence: CDR1 MGHRA, CDR2 YSYEKL.

The chain combines TRBV28 with TRBJ1-5, with D hard to call. The CDR3 has 13 amino acids. CDR1 and CDR2 (germline): MDHEN, SYDVKM. The V and J ends lost 6 bases and 2 bases respectively, with 8 bases between them. DNA of the CDR3: TGTGCCAGCAGAGGACCTGGCAATCAGCCCCAGCATTTT. Protein: CASRGPGNQPQHF.

The rearrangement joins TRBV9 to TRBJ2-5; TRBD2 matches at 9 bases. The V and J ends lost 3 bases and 5 bases, in that order; junction bases with no gene match: 14. Germline V gene data show CDR1 as SGDLS and CDR2 as YYNGEE. The CDR3 has 17 residues. CDR3 protein: CASSERPGLAGGETQYF. For the CDR3, the DNA is TGTGCCAGCAGCGAGAGGCCGGGACTAGCAGGCGGGGAGACCCAGTACTTC.

The chain recombines TRBV7-9 with TRBJ1-5; possibly TRBD1 for D (6 bases). V shed 5 bases and J shed 3 bases, with 11 bases lying between them. CDR1 is SEHNR and CDR2 is FQNEAQ in the germline V gene (reference sequence). There are 14 residues in the CDR3. Written as DNA, the CDR3 is TGTGCCAGCAGCCCTGGACAGTACAATCAGCCCCAGCATTTT. Translated: CASSPGQYNQPQHF.

The chain couples TRBV7-3 to TRBJ2-4, with D perhaps TRBD2 (6 bases). Germline CDR1 reads SGHTA; CDR2 reads FQGTGA. This CDR3 contains 14 residues. V lost 5 bases and J 4 bases, leaving 12 bases between the germline ends. This CDR3 is CASSRNAGKNIQYF. The CDR3 bases are TGTGCCAGCAGCCGAAACGCGGGGAAAAACATTCAGTACTTC.

The V call is TRBV19, the J call TRBJ1-2, with TRBD1 matching 9 bases. The CDR3 is 16 amino acids. CDR1 is LNHDA, CDR2 SQIVND, per germline (reference sequence). Unmatched junction bases numbered 12, after V lost 3 bases and J lost 7 bases. CDR3 bases: TGTGCCAGTAGTATCGTTCTGGGGACAGGGAGCGGTGGCTACACCTTC. Its protein product is CASSIVLGTGSGGYTF.

This clone was recorded only once. The rearrangement links TRBV7-3 to TRBJ2-5, with unresolved D. Per germline, CDR1 SGHTA and CDR2 FQGTGA. The CDR3 is 13 amino acids. V lost 3 bases and J lost 2, with 7 bases in between. DNA of the CDR3: TGTGCCAGCAGCTTCTTTGCGCAAGAGACCCAGTACTTC. As protein: CASSFFAQETQYF.

This clone has just one count. For the CDR3, the DNA is TGCGCCAGCAGCTTGGAGGGCGGGGGACAGTCCTCTTCCTACGAGCAGTACTTC. Amino acids: CASSLEGGGQSSSYEQYF. The rearrangement links TRBV5-1 to TRBJ2-7; TRBD1 or TRBD2 may be the D gene (7 bases each). The germline V and J ends were trimmed by 0 bases and 1 base, with 20 bases remaining between them. This CDR3 spans 18 amino acids. CDR1 and CDR2 (germline): SGHRS, YFSETQ.

The chain employs TRBV4-1 and TRBJ2-1; the match to TRBD2 covers 10 bases. The length of the CDR3 is 15 residues. The J segment lost 7 bases and the V segment lost 0 bases, leaving 3 bases of the junction unmatched. Germline V gives CDR1 MGHRA, CDR2 YSYEKL. The CDR3 nucleotides read TGCGCCAGCAGCCAAGAGAGCGGGAGGGCGAATGAGCAGTTCTTC. Its protein is CASSQESGRANEQFF.

The genes are TRBV30 and TRBJ1-4; a possible D gene is TRBD1 (5 bases). The germline gives CDR1 GTSNPN, CDR2 SVGIG (reference sequence). Trimming took off 2 bases at V and 0 bases at J, with 13 bases between the two ends. This CDR3 has 16 residues. CDR3 sequence reads: CAWSTLPGPTNEKLFF. The CDR3 nucleotides read TGTGCCTGGAGTACCCTGCCAGGGCCAACTAATGAAAAACTGTTTTTT.